The source of this T cell receptor (beta chain) is a study of T cells in severe cutaneous drug reactions. The overall study: Patients were recruited from Taiwan, Thailand and Europe between the early 2010s and the late 2010s. Only probable or definite SJS/TEN or DRESS cases by RegiSCAR were enrolled. Study-wide points: Tolerant-control and healthy-donor PBMC lacked or rarely had the public CDR3 found in blisters.

Libraries were made by iRepertoire multiplex PCR with TCR subtype-specific primers for bulk and single-cell sequencing. Bulk TCR libraries started from roughly 100-500 ng RNA per sample. TCRdb reprocessed the multiplex PCR reads and keeps a single row for each CDR3 protein, giving no DNA. The clone table shows under 5,000 distinct CDR3 sequences, with the ten largest holding approximately 73%. This clonotype is labeled medium-sized based on frequency. Its antigen is not known. Carbamazepine had induced Stevens-Johnson syndrome or toxic epidermal necrolysis in the sequenced donors. This CDR3 spans 13 amino acids. Per the germline V gene, CDR1 is GTSNPN and CDR2 is SVGIG (reference sequence).

This sequence was found in a human donor with Stevens-Johnson syndrome, a severe cutaneous drug reaction. This chain uses TRBV30 with TRBJ2-5; TCRdb proposes TRBD1, but this gene call is untestable without DNA. Input material: PBMCs. The CDR3 sequence is CAWGGQVGETQYF.